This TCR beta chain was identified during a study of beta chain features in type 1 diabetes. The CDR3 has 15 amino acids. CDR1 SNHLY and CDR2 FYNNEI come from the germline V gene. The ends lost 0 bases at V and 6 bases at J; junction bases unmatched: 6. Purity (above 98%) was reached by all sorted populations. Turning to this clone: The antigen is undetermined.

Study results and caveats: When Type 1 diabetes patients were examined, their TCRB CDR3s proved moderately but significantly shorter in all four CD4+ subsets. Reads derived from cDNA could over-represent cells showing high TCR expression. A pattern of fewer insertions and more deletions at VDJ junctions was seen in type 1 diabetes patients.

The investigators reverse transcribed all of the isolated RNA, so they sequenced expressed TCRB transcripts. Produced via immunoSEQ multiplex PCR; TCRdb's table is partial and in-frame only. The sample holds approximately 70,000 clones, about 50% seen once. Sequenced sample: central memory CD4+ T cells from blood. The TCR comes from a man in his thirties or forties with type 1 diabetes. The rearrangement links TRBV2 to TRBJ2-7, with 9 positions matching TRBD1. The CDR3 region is CASSEAPGQGSEQYF. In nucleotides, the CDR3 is TGTGCCAGCAGTGAAGCGCCGGGACAGGGTTCCGAGCAGTACTTC. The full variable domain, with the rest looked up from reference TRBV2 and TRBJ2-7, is EPEVTQTPSHQVTQMGQEVILRCVPISNHLYFYWYRQILGQKVEFLVSFYNNEISEKSEIFDDQFSVERPDGSNFTLKIRSTKLEDSAMYFCASSEAPGQGSEQYFGPGTRLTVT.